The 25 T cell receptor beta chains given below trace back to one sample, sequenced in a study of T cell responses to AZD1222 COVID-19 vaccine. Data came from immunoSEQ multiplex PCR; TCRdb stores just in-frame clones and leaves some out. The repertoire consists of 150,000 or so clones, with around 94% occurring once and the leading ten covering 0.6% to 0.7%. This material consisted of peripheral blood, taken on day 0 of AZD1222 vaccination. These receptors were obtained from an adult in good health.

The chain links TRBV19 to TRBJ1-4; 8 bases match TRBD1. The CDR3 is 16 residues long. In germline, CDR1 is LNHDA, CDR2 SQIVND (reference sequence). J gave up 4 bases and V 6 bases, and 10 bases lay outside the gene matches. DNA of the CDR3: TGTGCCAGTAGCCGACCCCTGACAGGGGTTAATGAAAAACTGTTTTTT. It encodes CASSRPLTGVNEKLFF.

J is TRBJ1-1 and V is TRBV6-5, with D possibly matching TRBD1 (6 bases). The CDR3 is made up of 15 amino acids. Trimming took off 0 bases at V and 0 bases at J, with 8 bases between the two ends. The V gene's germline CDR1 is MNHEY and CDR2 SVGAGI. CDR3: CASSYSGGLNTEAFF. CDR3 bases: TGTGCCAGCAGTTACTCGGGGGGCCTGAACACTGAAGCTTTCTTT.

This chain connects TRBV6-5 to TRBJ1-6; no clear D gene. Trimming left V 0 bases short and J 6 bases short, with 12 bases between. The CDR3 totals 16 residues. In germline, CDR1 is MNHEY, CDR2 SVGAGI. The CDR3: CASSYSAPKANSPLHF. The CDR3 DNA reads TGTGCCAGCAGTTACTCAGCCCCAAAAGCTAATTCACCCCTCCACTTT.

This clone came up a few times. The chain employs TRBV6-1 and TRBJ1-1, with D perhaps matching TRBD1 (5 bases). The germline V and J ends were trimmed by 2 bases and 5 bases, with 15 bases remaining between them. Germline V CDR1 and CDR2: MNHNS, SASEGT. The length of the CDR3 is 15 residues. The CDR3 DNA reads TGTGCCAGCAGTGAATCTCGAGGGCAGGGAACTGAAGCTTTCTTT. The encoded protein is CASSESRGQGTEAFF.

V and J are TRBV28 and TRBJ2-7; 9 bases align to TRBD2. V lost 3 bases and J lost 7; bases outside the gene matches: 7. This CDR3 is built from 14 residues. CDR1 is MDHEN and CDR2 is SYDVKM in the germline V gene. DNA of the CDR3: TGTGCCAGCAGTTTGGCGGGAGGGCCCTGGGAGCAGTACTTC. Its translation is CASSLAGGPWEQYF. Full variable domain (missing parts from reference TRBV28 and TRBJ2-7): DVKVTQSSRYLVKRTGEKVFLECVQDMDHENMFWYRQDPGLGLRLIYFSYDVKMKEKGDIPEGYSVSREKKERFSLILESASTNQTSMYLCASSLAGGPWEQYFGPGTRLTVT.

This clone appeared a single time. The chain carries TRBV6-5 and TRBJ1-4, with 9 bases matching TRBD1. The germline V gene encodes CDR1 MNHEY and CDR2 SVGAGI. The CDR3 runs to 15 residues. V was pared by 6 bases and J by 8 bases, with 10 bases of the junction left unmatched. This CDR3 reads CASRAWTGEVEKLFF. In DNA form, the CDR3 reads TGTGCCAGCAGAGCCTGGACAGGGGAGGTCGAAAAACTGTTTTTT.

This chain links TRBV28 with TRBJ1-5; D is uncertain. The CDR3 is 14 residues long. V gave up 6 bases and J gave up 2 bases, with 11 bases separating them. Germline V gives CDR1 MDHEN, CDR2 SYDVKM. The CDR3 sequence: CASSTYHGNQPQHF. The DNA of the CDR3 is TGTGCCAGCAGCACGTACCATGGCAATCAGCCCCAGCATTTT.

This clone has just a few counts. The chain's CDR3 is CASSEETELYGYTF. In DNA form, the CDR3 reads TGCGCCAGCAGTGAGGAAACAGAACTTTATGGCTACACCTTC. The chain uses TRBV10-1 and TRBJ1-2, with no clear D. Trimming took off 2 bases at V and 5 bases at J, with 12 bases between the two ends. Germline CDR1 is WNHNN and CDR2 is SYGVQD (reference sequence). The CDR3 spans 14 residues.

J is TRBJ2-3 and V is TRBV5-1; D is unresolved. Germline loops: CDR1 SGHRS, CDR2 YFSETQ. Between the trimmed V and J ends, which lost 2 bases and 3 bases, there was a span of 10 bases. The CDR3 covers 14 residues. Here the CDR3 DNA reads TGCGCCAGCAGCTTTGAAGGATCAACAGATACGCAGTATTTT. It yields the protein CASSFEGSTDTQYF. Together with reference TRBV5-1 and TRBJ2-3, the CDR3 gives the full variable domain: KAGVTQTPRYLIKTRGQQVTLSCSPISGHRSVSWYQQTPGQGLQFLFEYFSETQRNKGNFPGRFSGRQFSNSRSEMNVSTLELGDSALYLCASSFEGSTDTQYFGPGTRLTVL.

The chain recombines TRBV2 with TRBJ1-2; D ambiguous. The CDR3 extends over 12 amino acids. Trimming left V 6 bases short and J 4 bases short, with 9 bases between. Germline loops: CDR1 SNHLY, CDR2 FYNNEI. The CDR3 DNA reads TGTGCCAGCAGCGAGACGGGCTATGGCTACACCTTC. Residues: CASSETGYGYTF. The full variable domain, with the rest looked up from reference TRBV2 and TRBJ1-2, is EPEVTQTPSHQVTQMGQEVILRCVPISNHLYFYWYRQILGQKVEFLVSFYNNEISEKSEIFDDQFSVERPDGSNFTLKIRSTKLEDSAMYFCASSETGYGYTFGSGTRLTVV.

This chain connects TRBV12-3 or TRBV12-4 to TRBJ1-1; D gene ambiguous. CDR3 length: 13 residues. With 6 bases removed from V and 13 bases from J, the gap between germline ends came to 21 bases. The CDR3 DNA is TGTGCCAGCAGGCCCTCCCAGGACGCTAAGTGTTTCTTT. Residues: CASRPSQDAKCFF.

DNA for the CDR3: TGTGCCAGCAGCTTATGGGAGAACGGCTACGAGCAGTACTTC. Its protein product is CASSLWENGYEQYF. The chain joins TRBV7-9 to TRBJ2-7; tentatively, D is TRBD2 (5 bases). The CDR3 consists of 14 residues. CDR1 is SEHNR and CDR2 is FQNEAQ in the germline V gene (reference sequence). Between the trimmed V and J ends, which lost 2 bases and 3 bases, there was a span of 11 bases.

CDR3 loop: CASTRIPYGYTF. The CDR3 nucleotides are TGTGCCAGCACGAGGATCCCCTATGGCTACACCTTC. The rearrangement links TRBV28 to TRBJ1-2; D is unresolved. In germline, CDR1 is MDHEN, CDR2 SYDVKM. Trimming left V 7 bases short and J 4 bases short, with 10 bases between. This CDR3 has 12 amino acids.

V gene TRBV28 combines with J gene TRBJ2-2; 8 bases fit TRBD2. The length of the CDR3 is 16 residues. Trimming removed 4 bases from V and 5 bases from J; junction bases left unmatched: 9. CDR1 MDHEN and CDR2 SYDVKM come from the germline V gene. Here the CDR3 reads CASSSRAGVRTGELFF. As DNA, the CDR3 is TGTGCCAGCAGTTCCCGAGCGGGAGTAAGAACCGGGGAGCTGTTTTTT.

The J gene is TRBJ1-1, the V gene TRBV11-3, with D possibly being TRBD1 (5 bases). The CDR3 has 13 residues. V gave up 3 bases and J gave up 7 bases, with 12 bases separating them. Germline CDR1 reads SGHNT; CDR2 reads YENEEA. CDR3 protein: CASSLYGGVEAFF. The CDR3 bases are TGTGCCAGCAGCTTGTATGGGGGGGTTGAAGCTTTCTTT.

The V gene is TRBV7-9, the J gene TRBJ2-1, with D uncertain. The CDR3 runs 17 residues. Deletions cut 4 bases from V and 3 bases from J, with 19 bases between. Germline lookup yields CDR1 SEHNR and CDR2 FQNEAQ (reference sequence). The CDR3 DNA reads as TGTGCCAGCAGCTCCCTTTTGGCAACTTTTTTCTACAATGAGCAGTTCTTC. This codes for CASSSLLATFFYNEQFF.

This sequence joins TRBV7-9 and TRBJ1-1; TRBD1 matches at 7 bases. CDR3 length equals 13 residues. With 5 bases clipped from V and 6 bases from J, the junction kept 6 bases outside the gene matches. Germline values: CDR1 SEHNR, CDR2 FQNEAQ (reference sequence). CDR3 bases: TGTGCCAGCAGCCCAGGGACAGCGCCTGAAGCTTTCTTT. It codes for CASSPGTAPEAFF.

V and J are TRBV5-1 and TRBJ2-7; tentatively, D is TRBD1 (7 bases). Per the germline V gene, CDR1 is SGHRS and CDR2 is YFSETQ. This CDR3 spans 13 amino acids. Trimming shortened V by 6 bases and J by 6 bases, and 16 bases separated the two germline ends. The CDR3 DNA reads as TGCGCCAGCACAACAGGGGACTCTGGCGAGCAGTACTTC. This codes for CASTTGDSGEQYF.

In this sample, this clone turned up once. The chain carries TRBV24-1 and TRBJ2-3; the D is unclear. Deletions cut 7 bases from V and 2 bases from J, with 12 bases between. Germline CDR1 reads KGHDR; CDR2 reads SFDVKD. The CDR3 has 14 amino acids. Written as DNA, the CDR3 is TGTGCCACCAGGGCCTGGGGTTCCACAGATACGCAGTATTTT. Translated, it gives CATRAWGSTDTQYF.

Here the CDR3 reads CASSLRGPGKYQPQHF. As DNA, the CDR3 is TGTGCCAGCAGTTTAAGGGGGCCGGGTAAGTATCAGCCCCAGCATTTT. V gene TRBV28 combines with J gene TRBJ1-5; 7 bases are shared with TRBD1. V trimming: 2 bases; J trimming: 5 bases; junction bases outside the gene matches: 9. The CDR3 runs 16 residues. Germline V gives CDR1 MDHEN, CDR2 SYDVKM.

The genes are TRBV12-3 or TRBV12-4 and TRBJ1-2; D is unresolved. Trimming shortened V by 4 bases and J by 2 bases, and 2 bases separated the two germline ends. This CDR3 has 11 amino acids. The CDR3 DNA sequence: TGTGCCAGCAGTTCGAACTATGGCTACACCTTC. Its translation is CASSSNYGYTF.

V usage is TRBV9 and J usage is TRBJ1-2; possibly TRBD1 for D (5 bases). The V end was cut by 0 bases, the J end by 4 bases, with 16 bases between. There are 16 residues in the CDR3. Germline V gives CDR1 SGDLS, CDR2 YYNGEE. CDR3 in DNA: TGTGCCAGCAGCGTAGCCTCAAGGGGCAGCAGCTATGGCTACACCTTC. Translation: CASSVASRGSSYGYTF.

Only a few counts were recorded for this clone. The CDR3 sequence: CASSYAGDGASEQYF. In DNA, the CDR3 is TGTGCCAGCAGTTATGCGGGAGATGGGGCCTCCGAGCAGTACTTC. The chain uses TRBV6-5 and TRBJ2-7, with TRBD2 matching 7 bases. The CDR3 sequence is 15 residues long. V gave up 3 bases and J gave up 6 bases; unmatched junction bases: 11. Germline V gene sequence: CDR1 MNHEY, CDR2 SVGAGI.

As regards this clone: At the DNA level, this CDR3 is encoded by other sequences in the same sample as well. This chain joins TRBV19 and TRBJ2-7; D remains ambiguous. The CDR3 runs to 11 residues. CDR1 and CDR2 (germline): LNHDA, SQIVND (reference sequence). Trimming took 3 bases from V and 4 from J, leaving 4 bases between them. CDR3 sequence reads: CASSMGYEQYF. CDR3 coding DNA: TGTGCCAGTAGTATGGGGTACGAGCAGTACTTC.

This clone was observed a handful of times. The chain uses TRBV7-2 and TRBJ1-3; D remains ambiguous. The V gene's germline CDR1 is SGHTA and CDR2 FQGNSA. The V end was cut by 1 base, the J end by 0 bases, with 10 bases between. The CDR3 extends over 16 amino acids. This chain's CDR3 is CASSLEVMFSGNTIYF. The CDR3 bases are TGTGCCAGCAGCTTAGAAGTGATGTTCTCTGGAAACACCATATATTTT.